This T cell receptor (beta chain) was sequenced during a study of sequential checkpoint blockade in melanoma. Turning to the study itself: Randomization was 1:1 between first-line nivolumab→ipilimumab and ipilimumab→nivolumab. After nivolumab or ipilimumab alone, 20 to 25 patients had week-13 rebiopsies.

Assay: immunoSEQ multiplex PCR; the TCRdb copy retains only in-frame clones and omits some. This sample has 35,000 to 40,000 clones, with roughly 32% found just once. Treatment reported: randomized to nivolumab then ipilimumab (arm A) or the reverse (arm B). No patient had prior DNA-damaging chemotherapy. The CDR3 runs 13 residues. The germline gives CDR1 SQVTM, CDR2 ANQGSEA. The V and J ends lost 4 bases and 0 bases respectively, with 7 bases between them. V is TRBV29-1 and J is TRBJ1-3; D is ambiguous. The clonotype originates from a human donor with melanoma. Sequenced material: tumor tissue (inferred from file names), taken from a patient given nivolumab and ipilimumab in sequence. CDR3 in DNA: TGCAGCGTTGTAATGTTCTCTGGAAACACCATATATTTT. It specifies CSVVMFSGNTIYF. The full variable domain, its missing parts supplied by reference TRBV29-1 and TRBJ1-3, is SAVISQKPSRDICQRGTSLTIQCQVDSQVTMMFWYRQQPGQSLTLIATANQGSEATYESGFVIDKFPISRPNLTFSTLTVSNMSPEDSSIYLCSVVMFSGNTIYFGEGSWLTVV.